Below are 28 T cell receptor beta chains sequenced from a single sample in a study of identical twins. TCRdb re-called the 5' RACE reads through MiXCR, storing one row per CDR3 protein. The sample gives a few hundred thousand distinct CDR3 sequences, nearly 10% of which show up once; 2.5% to 3.5% is in the top ten. This sample also appeared in a second study, on yellow fever vaccine responses in identical twins.

The sequenced material came from PBMCs. The receptors originated from a woman aged 18-29 years in good health.

This clonotype occurred a few times. The chain links TRBV7-9 to TRBJ2-1; D call uncertain. The CDR3 is 13 residues long. Germline CDR1 SEHNR, CDR2 FQNEAQ (reference sequence). V dropped 4 bases and J dropped 8 bases, with 12 bases sitting between them. The CDR3 coding sequence is TGTGCCAGCAGCTCCCCCATGGGGTATGAGCAGTTCTTC. It specifies CASSSPMGYEQFF.

This clonotype showed up many times. The chain uses TRBV11-2 and TRBJ2-7, with 11 bases matching TRBD2. Germline V lookup: CDR1 SGHAT, CDR2 FQNNGV. V was clipped by 5 bases and J by 2 bases; unmatched bases: 11. The CDR3 has 17 residues. The CDR3 reads CASSLVTGTSGAYEQYF. The CDR3 region has the DNA TGTGCCAGCAGCCTGGTAACCGGGACTAGCGGAGCCTACGAGCAGTACTTC.

This clonotype was seen ten or more times. J is TRBJ2-5 and V is TRBV10-3; 9 bases are shared with TRBD1. After removal of 6 bases from V and 4 bases from J, the junction contained 3 bases not matched to a gene. Germline V gene data show CDR1 as ENHRY and CDR2 as SYGVKD. There are 13 residues in the CDR3. The CDR3 spells CAIREGQGETQYF. The CDR3 region has the DNA TGTGCCATCAGAGAGGGACAGGGAGAGACCCAGTACTTC.

This rearrangement joins TRBV5-6 to TRBJ2-7; TRBD2 is a possible D gene (5 bases). The CDR3 totals 14 residues. Trimming left V 3 bases short and J 4 bases short, with 14 bases between. Germline V CDR1 and CDR2: SGHDT, YYEEEE. The CDR3 region is CASSWTRVPYEQYF. Here the CDR3 DNA reads TGTGCCAGCAGCTGGACGAGGGTGCCGTACGAGCAGTACTTC.

At least ten counts were recorded for this clonotype. The chain is built from TRBV10-2 and TRBJ2-1; 8 bases line up with TRBD2. Germline trimming cut 3 bases from V and 3 bases from J; bases unmatched to any gene: 16. Germline V gene lookup returns CDR1 WSHSY and CDR2 SAAADI. This CDR3 is built from 19 residues. CDR3 region: CASSDGEGTTSGSYNEQFF. The CDR3, as DNA: TGCGCCAGCAGTGACGGGGAGGGTACTACGAGCGGGAGCTACAATGAGCAGTTCTTC.

This clonotype was picked up many times. V usage is TRBV4-1 and J usage is TRBJ1-2; the D is unclear. Trimming shortened V by 1 base and J by 7 bases, and 4 bases separated the two germline ends. CDR3 length: 11 residues. The germline CDR1 and CDR2 sequences are MGHRA and YSYEKL. CDR3 nucleotides: TGCGCCAGCAGCCAAGGAGCTGGCTACACCTTC. It encodes CASSQGAGYTF.

This clonotype showed up many times. The rearrangement links TRBV12-3 or TRBV12-4 to TRBJ1-6; D is unclear. V dropped 2 bases and J dropped 10 bases, with 15 bases sitting between them. CDR3 length: 15 amino acids. The DNA of the CDR3 is TGTGCCAGCAGTTTAAGATCAGTTGAGGGATCACCCCTCCACTTT. It yields the protein CASSLRSVEGSPLHF.

The CDR3 spells CASRTGTKNGGYTF. DNA for the CDR3: TGTGCCAGCAGAACCGGGACAAAAAACGGTGGCTACACCTTC. The chain employs TRBV6-1 and TRBJ1-2; D perhaps matches TRBD1 (6 bases). Trimming took off 6 bases at V and 7 bases at J, with 18 bases between the two ends. The CDR3 is made up of 14 amino acids. Germline V gives CDR1 MNHNS, CDR2 SASEGT.

This clonotype was seen ten or more times. The chain employs TRBV7-2 and TRBJ2-7; 7 bases are a match to TRBD1. Germline lookup yields CDR1 SGHTA and CDR2 FQGNSA. This CDR3 spans 15 amino acids. V lost 5 bases and J lost 3; bases outside the gene matches: 10. CDR3 bases: TGTGCCAGCAGCCACAATGGAGCAGGGGGCTACGAGCAGTACTTC. Translation: CASSHNGAGGYEQYF.

At least ten counts were recorded for this clonotype. The chain uses TRBV27 and TRBJ2-1; D call uncertain. V lost 2 bases to trimming and J lost 0 bases, with 14 bases between them. This CDR3 is 17 amino acids long. The germline V gene encodes CDR1 MNHEY and CDR2 SMNVEV (reference sequence). CDR3 in amino acids: CASSLRYGSSSYNEQFF. The CDR3 DNA reads TGTGCCAGCAGTTTAAGGTACGGCTCGAGCTCCTACAATGAGCAGTTCTTC.

This clonotype was seen many times. The CDR3 protein is CASSSYRGSLNEQFF. The CDR3 region has the DNA TGTGCCAGCAGTTCGTACAGGGGGTCCCTCAATGAGCAGTTCTTC. The chain recombines TRBV28 with TRBJ2-1; 8 bases line up with TRBD1. The trim removed 4 bases at V and 6 bases at J, leaving 8 bases unmatched. CDR3 length equals 15 residues. In germline, CDR1 is MDHEN, CDR2 SYDVKM. Complete variable domain (other parts from reference TRBV28 and TRBJ2-1): DVKVTQSSRYLVKRTGEKVFLECVQDMDHENMFWYRQDPGLGLRLIYFSYDVKMKEKGDIPEGYSVSREKKERFSLILESASTNQTSMYLCASSSYRGSLNEQFFGPGTRLTVL.

This clonotype was seen a handful of times. The chain joins TRBV9 to TRBJ2-7; 11 bases fit TRBD1. The CDR3 runs 20 residues. Germline CDR1 SGDLS, CDR2 YYNGEE. V trimming: 0 bases; J trimming: 2 bases; junction bases outside the gene matches: 16. This CDR3 reads CASSVDGGDRGIETPYEQYF. The CDR3 region has the DNA TGTGCCAGCAGCGTAGACGGGGGGGACAGGGGGATCGAAACACCCTACGAGCAGTACTTC.

The rearrangement joins TRBV29-1 to TRBJ2-3; 12 bases are shared with TRBD2. V was pared by 4 bases and J by 4 bases, with 9 bases of the junction left unmatched. This CDR3 region has 16 residues. The germline CDR1 and CDR2 sequences are SQVTM and ANQGSEA. The chain's CDR3 is CSVVAVASGGADTQYF. The CDR3, as DNA: TGCAGCGTTGTAGCGGTGGCTAGCGGGGGGGCAGATACGCAGTATTTT.

The chain links TRBV10-3 to TRBJ2-3; the match to TRBD1 covers 8 bases. Germline trimming cut 4 bases from V and 4 bases from J; bases unmatched to any gene: 4. From germline, CDR1 is ENHRY and CDR2 SYGVKD. The CDR3 contains 14 residues. In DNA form, the CDR3 reads TGTGCCATCAGTGGGACACAGGGGGCAGATACGCAGTATTTT. It yields the protein CAISGTQGADTQYF.

V usage is TRBV19 and J usage is TRBJ2-7; D unresolved. There are 14 residues in the CDR3. V lost 9 bases and J lost 9, with 24 bases in between. CDR1 and CDR2 (germline): LNHDA, SQIVND (reference sequence). The DNA of the CDR3 is TGTGCCAGCAAGAAGACCCCTGATGCGAAAGGGCAGTACTTC. This translates into CASKKTPDAKGQYF.

This clonotype has a handful of counts. The chain couples TRBV7-2 to TRBJ2-1, with 9 bases that match TRBD2. The germline CDR1 and CDR2 sequences are SGHTA and FQGNSA. This CDR3 has 17 amino acids. J lost 5 bases, V lost 0 bases, and 8 bases had no gene match. The CDR3 is CASSLAWAGGQDNEQFF. The CDR3 DNA is TGTGCCAGCAGCTTAGCGTGGGCGGGAGGGCAGGACAATGAGCAGTTCTTC.

This clonotype was seen repeatedly, ten times or more. The chain is built from TRBV10-3 and TRBJ1-4; TRBD1 might be the D (5 bases). CDR3 size: 12 residues. CDR1 is ENHRY, CDR2 SYGVKD, per germline. The V gene lost 10 bases and the J gene lost 7 bases, with 13 bases spanning the gap. The CDR3, as DNA: TGTGCCACCTCCGGGACCCTTGAAAAACTGTTTTTT. Translating it yields CATSGTLEKLFF.

The chain links TRBV5-1 to TRBJ2-5, with D possibly being TRBD1 or TRBD2 (5 bases each). The CDR3 spans 16 residues. Trimming cost V 2 bases and J 4 bases, with 18 bases left between them. The V gene's germline CDR1 is SGHRS and CDR2 YFSETQ. The CDR3, as DNA: TGCGCCAGCAGCTTTCTTTCCGGGGCTCAAGGAGAGACCCAGTACTTC. Encoded protein: CASSFLSGAQGETQYF. Full variable domain (rest looked up from reference TRBV5-1 and TRBJ2-5): KAGVTQTPRYLIKTRGQQVTLSCSPISGHRSVSWYQQTPGQGLQFLFEYFSETQRNKGNFPGRFSGRQFSNSRSEMNVSTLELGDSALYLCASSFLSGAQGETQYFGPGTRLLVL.

This clonotype was observed a handful of times. The CDR3 is CASSQPGQGVVEQYF. The CDR3 region has the DNA TGTGCCAGCAGTCAACCGGGACAGGGGGTTGTTGAGCAGTACTTC. The chain links TRBV6-1 to TRBJ2-7, with 11 bases lining up with TRBD1. CDR1 and CDR2 from the germline V gene are MNHNS and SASEGT. This CDR3 region has 15 residues. Unmatched junction bases numbered 10, after V lost 5 bases and J lost 7 bases.

This rearrangement joins TRBV11-3 to TRBJ2-5; D might be TRBD2 (5 bases). Trimming took 5 bases from V and 4 from J, leaving 17 bases between them. The CDR3 is made up of 15 amino acids. The germline CDR1 and CDR2 sequences are SGHNT and YENEEA. CDR3 nucleotide sequence: TGTGCCAGCAGCCCCGGACGGGTGAGCGGAGAGACCCAGTACTTC. This sequence encodes CASSPGRVSGETQYF. Variable domain in full (rest from reference TRBV11-3 and TRBJ2-5): EAGVVQSPRYKIIEKKQPVAFWCNPISGHNTLYWYLQNLGQGPELLIRYENEEAVDDSQLPKDRFSAERLKGVDSTLKIQPAELGDSAVYLCASSPGRVSGETQYFGPGTRLLVL.

There are many counts of this clonotype. The V call is TRBV20-1, the J call TRBJ1-5; 7 positions match TRBD1. The CDR3 is made up of 15 amino acids. Germline CDR1 reads DFQATT; CDR2 reads SNEGSKA (reference sequence). Germline trimming cut 0 bases from V and 4 bases from J; bases unmatched to any gene: 6. CDR3 sequence: CSARDRETGNQPQHF. Written as DNA, the CDR3 is TGCAGTGCTAGAGATCGAGAGACAGGGAATCAGCCCCAGCATTTT.

V and J are TRBV20-1 and TRBJ2-7, with 7 nucleotides matching TRBD2. With 1 base clipped from V and 4 bases from J, the junction kept 4 bases outside the gene matches. This CDR3 has 13 residues. CDR1 and CDR2 (germline): DFQATT, SNEGSKA (reference sequence). The CDR3 region has the DNA TGCAGTGCTAGAGCCGGGACTACTTACGAGCAGTACTTC. Encoded protein: CSARAGTTYEQYF.

This clonotype was recorded at least ten times. CDR3 bases: TGTGCCAGCAGCGTACAGACTAGCGGGTACGGGTCCGGGGAGCTGTTTTTT. Translated: CASSVQTSGYGSGELFF. The V call is TRBV7-8, the J call TRBJ2-2; 10 bases line up with TRBD2. This CDR3 is 17 amino acids long. Germline CDR1 and CDR2: SGHVS and FQNEAQ. J was trimmed by 6 bases and V by 5 bases; bases with no gene match: 12.

A few counts support this clonotype. CDR3 DNA sequence: TGTGCCAGCAGGGCGGACAGGGAAGGTGAGACCCAGTACTTC. Its translation is CASRADREGETQYF. The chain links TRBV12-3 or TRBV12-4 to TRBJ2-5; 8 bases match TRBD1. The CDR3 consists of 14 residues. V shed 6 bases, J shed 5 bases, and the junction held 8 bases outside the gene matches.

The V and J genes are TRBV7-3 and TRBJ2-3; TRBD2 matches at 11 bases. The germline CDR1 and CDR2 sequences are SGHTA and FQGTGA. J lost 6 bases, V lost 2 bases, and 10 bases had no gene match. CDR3 length equals 17 residues. The CDR3 protein is CASSLWGLAGGPDTQYF. In nucleotides, the CDR3 is TGTGCCAGCAGCTTATGGGGGCTAGCGGGGGGTCCGGATACGCAGTATTTT.

The V call is TRBV6-5, the J call TRBJ2-2, with D hard to call. The CDR3 length is 13 residues. V lost 2 bases and J 9 bases, leaving 10 bases between the germline ends. CDR1 and CDR2 from the germline V gene are MNHEY and SVGAGI. CDR3 sequence (DNA): TGTGCCAGCAGTTACACTGAGGATTGGGAGCTGTTTTTT. Its translation: CASSYTEDWELFF.

The gene calls are TRBV4-3 and TRBJ2-7, with D perhaps matching TRBD2 (6 bases). The CDR3 covers 15 residues. CDR1 is LGHNA, CDR2 YSLEER, per germline. V was shortened by 0 bases and J by 6 bases, with 15 bases between the two germline ends. CDR3 residues: CASSQDRGSLAEQYF. CDR3 DNA: TGCGCCAGCAGCCAAGATCGGGGGAGCTTGGCCGAGCAGTACTTC.

This clonotype was seen many times. The CDR3: CASSIQTSGSFEQYF. DNA of the CDR3: TGTGCCAGCAGTATACAGACTAGCGGGAGCTTCGAGCAGTACTTC. The gene calls are TRBV12-3 or TRBV12-4 and TRBJ2-7, with 12 bases identical to TRBD2. V was pared by 5 bases and J by 6 bases, with 8 bases of the junction left unmatched. The CDR3 is made up of 15 amino acids.